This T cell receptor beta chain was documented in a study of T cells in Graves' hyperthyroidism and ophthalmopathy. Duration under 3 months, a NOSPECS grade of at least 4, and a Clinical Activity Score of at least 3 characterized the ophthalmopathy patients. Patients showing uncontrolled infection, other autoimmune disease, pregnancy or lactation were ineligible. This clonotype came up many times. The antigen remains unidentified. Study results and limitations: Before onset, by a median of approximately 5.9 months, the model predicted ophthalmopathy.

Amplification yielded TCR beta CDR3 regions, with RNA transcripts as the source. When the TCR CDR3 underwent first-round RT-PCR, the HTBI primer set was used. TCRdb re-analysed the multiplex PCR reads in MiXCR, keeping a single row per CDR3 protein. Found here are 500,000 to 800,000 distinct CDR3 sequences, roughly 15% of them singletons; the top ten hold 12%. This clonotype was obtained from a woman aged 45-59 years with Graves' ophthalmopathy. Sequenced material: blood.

The CDR3 DNA sequence: TGTGCCAGCAGCTTAAGGCGGCGCGGGGAGATGAACACTGAAGCTTTCTTT. Translation gives CASSLRRRGEMNTEAFF. The chain links TRBV7-8 to TRBJ1-1; D not certain. The length of the CDR3 is 17 residues. Trimming pared 2 bases from V and 0 bases from J, leaving 16 bases between. From germline, CDR1 is SGHVS and CDR2 FQNEAQ.